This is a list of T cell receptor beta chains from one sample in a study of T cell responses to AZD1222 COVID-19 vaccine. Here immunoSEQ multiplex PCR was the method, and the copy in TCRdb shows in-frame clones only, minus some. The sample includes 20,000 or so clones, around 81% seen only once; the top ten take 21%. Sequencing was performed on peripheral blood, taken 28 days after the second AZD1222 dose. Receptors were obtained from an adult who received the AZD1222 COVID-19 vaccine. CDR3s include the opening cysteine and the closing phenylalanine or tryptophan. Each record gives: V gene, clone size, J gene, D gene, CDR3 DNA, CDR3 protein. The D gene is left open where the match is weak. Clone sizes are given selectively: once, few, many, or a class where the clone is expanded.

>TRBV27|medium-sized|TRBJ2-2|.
TGTGCCAGCAGTAAAGGGGGGCTAACCGGGGAGCTGTTTTTT
CASSKGGLTGELFF
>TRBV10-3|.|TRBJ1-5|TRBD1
TGTGCCATCAGTGTAGACAGGGTTAGTCAGCCCCAGCATTTT
CAISVDRVSQPQHF
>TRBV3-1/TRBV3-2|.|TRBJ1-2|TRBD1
TGTGCCAGCAGCCAAGAAAGACAGGGACCCTTTGGAAGCTACACCTTC
CASSQERQGPFGSYTF
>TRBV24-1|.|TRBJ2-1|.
TGTGCCACCAGTGTCCAGGGTGGCGATGAGCAGTTCTTC
CATSVQGGDEQFF
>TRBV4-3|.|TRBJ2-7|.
TGCGCCAGCAGCCCGAATAACGGGGTGTCCTACGAGCAGTACTTC
CASSPNNGVSYEQYF
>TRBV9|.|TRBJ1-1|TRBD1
TGTGCCAGCAGCGGGACAGGGGGCACTGAAGCTTTCTTT
CASSGTGGTEAFF
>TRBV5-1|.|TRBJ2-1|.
TGCGCCAGCAGCGAGACTGATAGCTCCTACAATGAGCAGTTCTTC
CASSETDSSYNEQFF
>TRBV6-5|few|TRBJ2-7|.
TGTGCCAGCATGTCGGGGGCCCCCTACGAGCAGTACTTC
CASMSGAPYEQYF
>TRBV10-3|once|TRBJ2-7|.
TGTGCCATCAGTGAGGTGGGAGCTAACCCTCGAACCGGGAACTACGAGCAGTACTTC
CAISEVGANPRTGNYEQYF
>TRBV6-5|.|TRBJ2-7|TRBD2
TGTGCCACCCGACTAGCGGGAGAGGGATACGAGCAGTACTTC
CATRLAGEGYEQYF
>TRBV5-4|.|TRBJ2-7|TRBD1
TGTGCCAGCAGCCCGGGACAGGACGCGTCCTACGAGCAGTACTTC
CASSPGQDASYEQYF
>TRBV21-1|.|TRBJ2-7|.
TGTGCCAGCAGCAAAGGCACAGGGGCCTCCTACGAGCAGTACTTC
CASSKGTGASYEQYF
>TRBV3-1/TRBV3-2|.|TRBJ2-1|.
TGTGCCAGCAGCCCCCTTGGAAATGAGCAGTTCTTC
CASSPLGNEQFF
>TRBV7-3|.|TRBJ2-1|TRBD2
TGTGCCAGCAGCCCGACTAGCGGGGCGTCCTACAATGAGCAGTTCTTC
CASSPTSGASYNEQFF
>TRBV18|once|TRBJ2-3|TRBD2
TGTGCCAGCTCACCACCTAGCGGGGTACCAGATACGCAGTATTTT
CASSPPSGVPDTQYF
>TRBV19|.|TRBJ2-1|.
TGTGCCAGTAGTCCCGCGGGGTTAATTCCCAATGAGCAGTTCTTC
CASSPAGLIPNEQFF
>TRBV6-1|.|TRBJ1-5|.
TGTGCCAGCAGTGAGGGGGAGGGCAATCAGCCCCAGCATTTT
CASSEGEGNQPQHF
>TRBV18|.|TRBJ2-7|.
TGTGCCAGCTCACCCTCTGGGGGAATCGGGGCTGAGCAGTACTTC
CASSPSGGIGAEQYF
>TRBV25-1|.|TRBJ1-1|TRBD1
TGTGCCAGCAGCCGAGGGGGCAGGGGTTCTGAAGCTTTCTTT
CASSRGGRGSEAFF
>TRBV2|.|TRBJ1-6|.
TGTGCCAGCACTAGAGACCTGTATTCACCCCTCCACTTT
CASTRDLYSPLHF
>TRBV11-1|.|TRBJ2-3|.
TGTGCCAGCAGCTTAGTTTTTGGCACAGATACGCAGTATTTT
CASSLVFGTDTQYF
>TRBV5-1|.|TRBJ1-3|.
TGCGCCAGCAGCTTGGCTCCAGGGGTCTCTGGAAACACCATATATTTT
CASSLAPGVSGNTIYF
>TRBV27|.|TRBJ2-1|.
TGTGCCAGCACCTACGGGGGCAATGAGCAGTTCTTC
CASTYGGNEQFF
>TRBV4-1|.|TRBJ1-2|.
TGCGCCAGCAGCCAAGATTACGCAGGGAACTATGGCTACACCTTC
CASSQDYAGNYGYTF
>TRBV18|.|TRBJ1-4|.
TGTGCCAGCTCACCCCTGGGGCAGGCGGGCGAAAAACTGTTTTTT
CASSPLGQAGEKLFF
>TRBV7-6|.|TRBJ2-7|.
TGTGCCAGCAGCTTAGAGCCGAGTAAAAGTCAAGACTTC
CASSLEPSKSQDF
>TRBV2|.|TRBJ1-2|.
TGTGCCAGCAGTGAAAACAGGGAGTATGGCTACACCTTC
CASSENREYGYTF
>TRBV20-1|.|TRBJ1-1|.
TGCAGTGCTAGTGGTCTTGCCAGGGGGAACACTGAAGCTTTCTTT
CSASGLARGNTEAFF
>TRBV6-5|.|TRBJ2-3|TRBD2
TGTGCCAGCAGCTCGGGGCTAGCGGGAGGAGATACGCAGTATTTT
CASSSGLAGGDTQYF
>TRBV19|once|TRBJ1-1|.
TGTGCCAGTAGTCCAAGGGAGACGGGGTACACTGAAGCTTTCTTT
CASSPRETGYTEAFF
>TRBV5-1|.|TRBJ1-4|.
TGCGCCAGCAGCGACGGGACGGGAAATGAAAAACTGTTTTTT
CASSDGTGNEKLFF
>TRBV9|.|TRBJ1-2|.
TGTGCCAGCAGCTTGGACTCGGGCTACACCTTC
CASSLDSGYTF
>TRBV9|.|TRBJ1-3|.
TGTGCCAGCAGCGAAGGGAGGGGACGGATCTCTGGAAACACCATATATTTT
CASSEGRGRISGNTIYF
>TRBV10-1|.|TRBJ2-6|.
TGCGCCAGCAGTGAGTCGTATGTCGGAGACTCTGGGGCCAACGTCCTGACTTTC
CASSESYVGDSGANVLTF
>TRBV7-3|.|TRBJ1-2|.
TGTGCCAGCAGCTTATCGGGGGGCTCTAACTATGGCTACACCTTC
CASSLSGGSNYGYTF
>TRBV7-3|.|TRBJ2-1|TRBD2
TGTGCCAGCAGCTTCGGGACTAGCACCCTCAATGAGCAGTTCTTC
CASSFGTSTLNEQFF
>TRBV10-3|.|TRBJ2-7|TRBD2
TGTGCCATCAGCGGGACTAGCGGGAGGGTCGCTTACGAGCAGTACTTC
CAISGTSGRVAYEQYF
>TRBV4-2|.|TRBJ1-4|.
TGTGCCAGCAGCCCTCAGGGGTGGGGAACAACTAATGAAAAACTGTTTTTT
CASSPQGWGTTNEKLFF
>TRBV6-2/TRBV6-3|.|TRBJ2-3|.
TGTGCCAGCAGTCAATCCAGGGGTACAGATACGCAGTATTTT
CASSQSRGTDTQYF
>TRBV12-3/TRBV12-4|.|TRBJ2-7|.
TGTGCCAGCAGTCAGACCCTCTACGAGCAGTACTTC
CASSQTLYEQYF
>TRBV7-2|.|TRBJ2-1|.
TGTGCCAGCAGCTTAGCCTTAGCTGGGGGCAATGAGCAGTTCTTC
CASSLALAGGNEQFF
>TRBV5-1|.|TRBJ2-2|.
TGCGCCAGCAGCTTGGTCGGGGGGCCGGACACCGGGGAGCTGTTTTTT
CASSLVGGPDTGELFF
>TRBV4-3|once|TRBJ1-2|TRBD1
TGCGCCAGCAGCCAGGCACCCTCCGGGACAGGGGAGGTTTCTGGCTACACCTTC
CASSQAPSGTGEVSGYTF
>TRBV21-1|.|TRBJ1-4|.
TGTGCCAGCAGCTCGCGACAAAAACTGTTTTTT
CASSSRQKLFF
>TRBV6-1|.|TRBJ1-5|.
TGTGCCAGCAGTGAAGGACTAATGGGTCAGCCCCAGCATTTT
CASSEGLMGQPQHF
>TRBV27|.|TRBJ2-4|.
TGTGCCAGCAGTTCCAGTGATGTGGCCGAGGCCAAAAACATTCAGTACTTC
CASSSSDVAEAKNIQYF
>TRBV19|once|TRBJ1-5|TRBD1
TGTGCCAGTAGTGACCTGGACAGGGGGCATCAGCCCCAGCATTTT
CASSDLDRGHQPQHF
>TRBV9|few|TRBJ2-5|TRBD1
TGTGCCAGCAGCGTAGTTGGGACAGAAGAGACCCAGTACTTC
CASSVVGTEETQYF
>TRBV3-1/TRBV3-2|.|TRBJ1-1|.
TGTGCCAGCAGCCCGTCCCAGGGTTGGAACACTGAAGCTTTCTTT
CASSPSQGWNTEAFF
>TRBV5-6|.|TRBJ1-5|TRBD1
TGTGCCAGCAGCGAACGGGACAGGCCTAATCAGCCCCAGCATTTT
CASSERDRPNQPQHF
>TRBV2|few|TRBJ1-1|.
TGTGCCAGCAGTGAAGACCACAACACTGAAGCTTTCTTT
CASSEDHNTEAFF
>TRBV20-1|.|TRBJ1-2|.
TGCAGTGCGAACCCTAACTATGGCTACACCTTC
CSANPNYGYTF
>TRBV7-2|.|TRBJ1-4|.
TGTGCCAGCAGGCTCGGGTATCCCGGGGAAAAACTGTTTTTT
CASRLGYPGEKLFF
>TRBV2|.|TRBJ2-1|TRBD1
TGTGCCAGCAGTGACGGGACAGGGGTGAATGAGCAGTTCTTC
CASSDGTGVNEQFF
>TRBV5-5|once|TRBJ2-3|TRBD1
TGTGCCAGCACTCGAGGGGGACAGGGAACAGATACGCAGTATTTT
CASTRGGQGTDTQYF